The source of this TCR beta chain is a study of OX40 agonist ivuxolimab in advanced cancers. Study-wide context: Ivuxolimab was an agonistic, fully human IgG2 monoclonal antibody directed against OX40 (CD134), a costimulatory receptor. Intravenous ivuxolimab was administered to patients every 2 weeks at six dose levels: 0.01, 0.1, 0.3, 1.5, 3 and 10 mg/kg. Of the roughly 51 dose-escalation patients, hepatocellular carcinoma was present in 19, melanoma in roughly 15, renal cell carcinoma in 9 and head and neck cancer in 9. In the dose-escalation cohort, approximately 80% of patients were male, and the mean age was around 65 years with a range of roughly 20 to 80. Patients were allowed to have had prior anti-PD-1, anti-PD-L1 or anti-CTLA-4 therapy, and 40% of the dose-escalation patients had previously received checkpoint inhibitors. Partial responses occurred in three dose-escalation patients, of whom one had hepatocellular carcinoma and two had cutaneous melanoma. Peripheral TCRbeta sequencing aimed to test whether ivuxolimab altered TCR sequence diversity and caused clonal T-cell expansion. The paper reports the monotherapy dose-escalation portion (N = 52 patients) of the phase I ivuxolimab trial.

Points on this clone: The specificity of this receptor is unknown. Within one base of it there is no much larger clone, and no base qualities were kept.

Genomic DNA was extracted from sorted cells for sequencing of the TCRbeta CDR3 region. The immunoSEQ Assay was used to sequence the TCRbeta CDR3 regions. In TCRdb, the immuneACCESS table is reduced to in-frame sequences with V and J assigned. These tables do not hold every clone; where another copy was compared, an unresolved V gene accounts for under half, and the others remain unexplained. This sample holds under 40,000 clones; approximately 80% were observed only once. The ten largest make up 9.5% to 15% of the sample. The CDR3, cysteine through phenylalanine, is 16 amino acids long. The entry retains the CDR3 DNA only, 48 bases that are in frame from base 1. CDR1 and CDR2 are read off the germline V gene as MNHNS and SASEGT. The trim is 4 bases for V and 4 bases for J, with a gap of 17 bases between the germline ends. Broader findings and caveats from the paper: After ivuxolimab, CD8+ T cells had more expanded clones than CD4+ T cells on average. Low levels of normalized T-cell clonal expansion were also seen in some patients who did not respond. At doses of 0.1 to 3.0 mg/kg, clonal expansion of both CD4+ and CD8+ T cells in blood was seen between baseline and week 6. Antigen specificity was not determined for the clonally expanded peripheral T cells. In the 0.1-3.0 mg/kg groups, partial responders were among the patients with the lowest normalized peripheral clonal expansion, particularly in CD8+ T cells.

Patients with a history of autoimmune disease or receiving systemic immunosuppression were excluded from the trial. In every dose cohort, peripheral blood was drawn for TCR sequencing at baseline, cycle 4 day 1, and cycle 7 day 1. The samples were drawn from a first-in-human, open-label, multicenter phase I dose-escalation trial of ivuxolimab. Adults with locally advanced or metastatic melanoma, renal cell, hepatocellular, or head and neck squamous cell carcinoma were enrolled in the trial. Before TCR sequencing, CD4+ and CD8+ T cells were separately sorted from peripheral blood. Sequencing used CD4+ or CD8+ T cells sorted from blood, obtained in a trial of the OX40 agonist ivuxolimab. The TCR sequence derives from an adult with an advanced solid tumor such as melanoma, head and neck, liver or kidney cancer. The V gene is TRBV6-1 and the J gene is TRBJ1-5, with TRBD1 perhaps the D gene, on 5 matching bases. The CDR3 in this case is CASSAMGPNLNQPQHF. The DNA is TGTGCCAGCAGTGCCATGGGGCCGAATCTTAATCAGCCCCAGCATTTT.